What follows is one T cell receptor (beta chain) and its context. This clonotype has a handful of counts. What this receptor recognizes is not known. Within one base of it there is no much larger clone, and no base qualities were kept. These data originate in a study of T cells after yellow fever vaccination (dated by TCRdb to about 2019). With regard to the full study: The SMART-Seq v4 Ultra Low Input RNA kit was used to prepare libraries from fractions with low cell numbers. To follow T-cell clones before and after both primary and booster YFV17D yellow fever vaccination, bulk TCR alpha and beta repertoires underwent longitudinal sequencing. Two healthy male donors made up the cohort, one aged 18 to 29 years and the other aged 30 to 40 years. Blood was collected at multiple timepoints before and after primary and secondary immunization, and bulk PBMC replicates and cell subsets were isolated. What the authors observed across the whole study: Because the study included only a couple of donors, the extent to which the findings can be generalized is limited. Compared with the primary T-cell response, the secondary T-cell response was faster but weaker, reaching its peak on day 5 rather than on day 15. Because abundant contaminating clonotypes from the bulk population could be contained in FACS-sorted repertoires, computational filtering was required. A small fraction of clonotypes appeared in both the CD4 and CD8 compartments, likely as a result of convergent recombination. Most clones expanded after primary vaccination were re-detected after the booster (approximately 96% of CD4 and around 88% of CD8), suggesting broad memory maintenance.

This specimen's treatment or condition label, interpreted: live attenuated yellow fever vaccine strain. A standard Ficoll-Paque protocol was used to isolate PBMCs from peripheral blood. Dynabeads CD4 and CD8 positive selection kits were used to isolate the CD4 and CD8 T-cell fractions. TriZol was used to extract RNA from bulk PBMCs, CD4 and CD8 fractions, and dextramer-positive and dextramer-negative fractions. The germline ends are 6 bases apart after V is trimmed by 2 bases and J by 10 bases. In the germline V gene, CDR1 corresponds to SGHVS and CDR2 to FQNEAQ. Spanning cysteine to phenylalanine, the CDR3 consists of 11 amino acids. The kept DNA is CDR3 alone, 33 bases in frame from the first base. This sample was sequenced with an Illumina NovaSeq 6000. Synthesis of TCR cDNA relied on 5'RACE template switching, a step that introduced a universal primer site along with unique molecular identifiers. cDNA synthesis was primed from both the TCR alpha and TCR beta constant segments. Libraries were amplified in two PCR steps, with sample barcodes and sequencing adapters added in the second step. Sequencing of libraries was done on Illumina HiSeq 2500 (2x100 bp) or NovaSeq (2x150 bp). Per the authors' processing: MIGEC was used to demultiplex reads and collapse the reads into UMI consensus sequences, and MiXCR was used for V(D)J alignment. Using edgeR on replicate PBMC samples, clonotypes were called vaccine-responding if FDR was below 0.01 and the log2 fold change was above 5 up to day 15. CD4 or CD8 identity was assigned to each bulk clonotype according to whether the clonotype was present at higher abundance in the sequenced CD4 repertoire or the sequenced CD8 repertoire. The public reads were run again by TCRdb, first through fastp at Q25 and then through MiXCR, and only productive beta chains were kept. Each CDR3 protein appears once, grouped with its most common genes and DNA. In this record, the V and J calls reflect TCRdb's handling and not the investigators' own analysis. The sample has some 120,000 distinct CDR3 sequences on record, roughly 15% of them singletons. The ten top clones hold 35% to 45% of the sample.

The receptor comes from a young man who received the YFV17D yellow fever vaccine. The sample consisted of CD8+ T cells sorted from PBMCs, taken 5 days after the yellow fever booster vaccination. This chain is built from TRBV7-8 and TRBJ2-1, with the identity of the D gene unclear. The nucleotide sequence is TGTGCCAGCAGCTTACTCGCCGAGCAGTTCTTC. Its protein product is CASSLLAEQFF.